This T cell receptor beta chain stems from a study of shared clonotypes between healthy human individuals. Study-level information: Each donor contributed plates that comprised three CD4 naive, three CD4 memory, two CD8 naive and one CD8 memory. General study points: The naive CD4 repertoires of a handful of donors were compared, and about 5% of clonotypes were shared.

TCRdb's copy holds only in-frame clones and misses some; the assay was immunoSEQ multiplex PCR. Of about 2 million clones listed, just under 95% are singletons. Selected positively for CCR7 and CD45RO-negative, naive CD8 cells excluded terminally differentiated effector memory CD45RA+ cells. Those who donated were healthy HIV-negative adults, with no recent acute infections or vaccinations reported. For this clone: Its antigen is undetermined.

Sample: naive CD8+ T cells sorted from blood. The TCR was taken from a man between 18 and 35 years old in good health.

Here the CDR3 DNA reads TGTGCCAGCAGCTTAGATGGGACAACAGGGCACGAGCAGTACTTC. It is translated as CASSLDGTTGHEQYF. V usage is TRBV11-3 and J usage is TRBJ2-7; possible D gene TRBD1, 6 bases. CDR1 is SGHNT and CDR2 is YENEEA in the germline V gene. V lost 0 bases and J 5 bases, leaving 14 bases between the germline ends. CDR3 size: 15 residues.